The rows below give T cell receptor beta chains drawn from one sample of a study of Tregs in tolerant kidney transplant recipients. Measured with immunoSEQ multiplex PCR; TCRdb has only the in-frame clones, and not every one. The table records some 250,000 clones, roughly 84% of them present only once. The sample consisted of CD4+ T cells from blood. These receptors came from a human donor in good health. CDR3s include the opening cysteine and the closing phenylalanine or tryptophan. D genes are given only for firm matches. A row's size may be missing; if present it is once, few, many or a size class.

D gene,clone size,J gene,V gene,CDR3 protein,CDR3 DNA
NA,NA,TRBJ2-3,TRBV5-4,CASSKLQGSTDTQYF,TGTGCCAGCAGCAAACTACAGGGTAGCACAGATACGCAGTATTTT
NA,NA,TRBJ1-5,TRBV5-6,CASSPGPTYNQPQHF,TGTGCCAGCAGCCCGGGCCCGACTTACAATCAGCCCCAGCATTTT
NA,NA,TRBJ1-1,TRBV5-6,CASSEIGGAIRTEAFF,TGTGCCAGCAGCGAGATCGGAGGGGCAATACGCACTGAAGCTTTCTTT
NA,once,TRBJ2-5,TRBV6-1,CASSERLASLETQYF,TGTGCCAGCAGTGAACGGTTAGCTTCCTTAGAGACCCAGTACTTC
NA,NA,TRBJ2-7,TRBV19,CASSRGPGPSYEQYF,TGTGCCAGTAGTAGAGGTCCGGGACCTTCCTACGAGCAGTACTTC
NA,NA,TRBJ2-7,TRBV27,CASRGYYEQYF,TGTGCCAGCAGAGGTTACTACGAGCAGTACTTC
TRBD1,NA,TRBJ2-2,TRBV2,CASSAWRNRGTGELFF,TGTGCCAGCAGTGCCTGGCGGAACAGGGGGACCGGGGAGCTGTTTTTT
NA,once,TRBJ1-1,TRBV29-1,CSVPRGRRAFF,TGCAGCGTGCCCCGGGGGAGGAGGGCTTTCTTT
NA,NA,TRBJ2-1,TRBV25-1,CASSEYIATPYNEQFF,TGTGCCAGCAGTGAATATATAGCGACCCCCTACAATGAGCAGTTCTTC
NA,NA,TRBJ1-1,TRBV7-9,CASSLATYNTEAFF,TGTGCCAGCAGCTTAGCGACGTATAACACTGAAGCTTTCTTT
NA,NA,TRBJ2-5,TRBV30,CACTLGSQETQYF,TGTGCCTGCACCCTAGGGAGCCAAGAGACCCAGTACTTC